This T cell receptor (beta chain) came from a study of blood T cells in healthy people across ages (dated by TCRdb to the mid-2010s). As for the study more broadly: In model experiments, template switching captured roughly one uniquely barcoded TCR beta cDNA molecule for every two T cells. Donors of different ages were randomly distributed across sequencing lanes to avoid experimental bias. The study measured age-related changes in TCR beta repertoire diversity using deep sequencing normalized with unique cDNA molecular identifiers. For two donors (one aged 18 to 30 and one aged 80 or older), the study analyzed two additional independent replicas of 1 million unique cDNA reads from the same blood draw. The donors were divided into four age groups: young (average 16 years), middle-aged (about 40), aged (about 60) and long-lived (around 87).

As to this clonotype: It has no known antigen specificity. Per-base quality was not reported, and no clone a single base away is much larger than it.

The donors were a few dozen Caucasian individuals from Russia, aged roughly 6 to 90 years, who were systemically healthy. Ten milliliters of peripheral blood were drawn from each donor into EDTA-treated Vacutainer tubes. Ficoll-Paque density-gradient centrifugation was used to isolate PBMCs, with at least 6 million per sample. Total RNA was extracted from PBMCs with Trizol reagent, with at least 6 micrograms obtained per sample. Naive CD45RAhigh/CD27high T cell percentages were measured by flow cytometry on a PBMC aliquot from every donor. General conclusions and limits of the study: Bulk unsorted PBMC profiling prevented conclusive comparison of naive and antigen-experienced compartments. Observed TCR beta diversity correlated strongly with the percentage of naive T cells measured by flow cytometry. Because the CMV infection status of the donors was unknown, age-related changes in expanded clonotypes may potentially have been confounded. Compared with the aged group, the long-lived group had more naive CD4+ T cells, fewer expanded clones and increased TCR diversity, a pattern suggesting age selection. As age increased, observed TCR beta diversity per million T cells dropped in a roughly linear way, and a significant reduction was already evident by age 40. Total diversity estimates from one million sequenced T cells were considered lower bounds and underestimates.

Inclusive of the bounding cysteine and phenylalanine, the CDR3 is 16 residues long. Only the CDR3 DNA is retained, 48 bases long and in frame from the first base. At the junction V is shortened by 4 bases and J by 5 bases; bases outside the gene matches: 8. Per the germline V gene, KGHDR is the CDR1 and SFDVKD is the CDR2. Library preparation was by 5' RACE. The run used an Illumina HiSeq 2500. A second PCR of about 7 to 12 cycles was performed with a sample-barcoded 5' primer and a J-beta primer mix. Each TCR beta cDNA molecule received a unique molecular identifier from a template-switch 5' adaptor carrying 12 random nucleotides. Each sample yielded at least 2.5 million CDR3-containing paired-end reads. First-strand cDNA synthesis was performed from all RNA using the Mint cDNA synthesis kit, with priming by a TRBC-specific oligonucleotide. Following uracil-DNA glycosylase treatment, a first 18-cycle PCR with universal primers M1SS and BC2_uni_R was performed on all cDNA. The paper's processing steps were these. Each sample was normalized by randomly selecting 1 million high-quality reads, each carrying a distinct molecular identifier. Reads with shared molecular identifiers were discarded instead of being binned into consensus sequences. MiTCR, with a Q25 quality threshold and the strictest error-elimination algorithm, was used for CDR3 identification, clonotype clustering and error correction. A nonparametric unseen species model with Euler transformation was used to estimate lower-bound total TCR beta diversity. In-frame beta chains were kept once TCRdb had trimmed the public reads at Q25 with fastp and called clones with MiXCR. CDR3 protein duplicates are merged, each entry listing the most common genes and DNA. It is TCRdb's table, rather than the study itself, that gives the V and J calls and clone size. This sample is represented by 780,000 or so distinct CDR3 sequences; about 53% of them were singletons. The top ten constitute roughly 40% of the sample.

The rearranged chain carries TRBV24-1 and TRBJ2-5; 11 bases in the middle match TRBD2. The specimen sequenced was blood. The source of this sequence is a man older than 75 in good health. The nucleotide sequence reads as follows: TGTGCCACCAGTGACCCTACTAGCGGGAGTCTGGAGACCCAGTACTTC. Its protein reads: CATSDPTSGSLETQYF.